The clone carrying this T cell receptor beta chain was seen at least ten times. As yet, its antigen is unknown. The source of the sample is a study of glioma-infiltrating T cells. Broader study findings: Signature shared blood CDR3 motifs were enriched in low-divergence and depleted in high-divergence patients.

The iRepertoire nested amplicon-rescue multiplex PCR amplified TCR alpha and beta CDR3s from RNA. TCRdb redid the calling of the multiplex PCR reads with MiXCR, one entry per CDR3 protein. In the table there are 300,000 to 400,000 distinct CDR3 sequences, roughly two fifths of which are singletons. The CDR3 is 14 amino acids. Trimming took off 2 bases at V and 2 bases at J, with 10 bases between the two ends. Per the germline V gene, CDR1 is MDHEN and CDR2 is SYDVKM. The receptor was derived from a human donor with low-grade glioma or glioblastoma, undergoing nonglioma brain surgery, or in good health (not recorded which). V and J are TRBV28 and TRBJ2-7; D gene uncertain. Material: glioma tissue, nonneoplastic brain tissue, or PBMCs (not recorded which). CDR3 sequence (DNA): TGTGCCAGCAGTTTAACCCCGTCTCCCTACGAGCAGTACTTC. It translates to CASSLTPSPYEQYF.